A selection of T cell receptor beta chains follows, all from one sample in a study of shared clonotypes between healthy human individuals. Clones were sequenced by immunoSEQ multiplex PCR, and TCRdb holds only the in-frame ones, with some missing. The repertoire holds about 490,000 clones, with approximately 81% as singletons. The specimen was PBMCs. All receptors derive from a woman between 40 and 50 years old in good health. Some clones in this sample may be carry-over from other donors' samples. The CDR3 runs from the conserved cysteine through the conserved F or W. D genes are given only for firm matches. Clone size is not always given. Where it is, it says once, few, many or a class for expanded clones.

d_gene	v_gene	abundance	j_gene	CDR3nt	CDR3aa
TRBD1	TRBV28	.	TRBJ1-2	TGTGCCAGCAGGACAGGGGGAGACAGTGGCTACACCTTC	CASRTGGDSGYTF
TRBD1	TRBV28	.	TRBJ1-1	TGTGCCAGCAGTTTAAGGGCGGGCAGGGGGATGAACACTGAAGCTTTCTTT	CASSLRAGRGMNTEAFF
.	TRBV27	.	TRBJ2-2	TGTGCCAGCATCGGACACCGGGGAGCTGTTTTT	CASIGHRGAVF
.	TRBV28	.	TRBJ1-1	TGTGCCAGCAGGCGTAACTGGAACACTGAAGCTTTCTTT	CASRRNWNTEAFF
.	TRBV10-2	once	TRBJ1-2	TGCGCCAGCAGTGATTTCCGGACTAACTATGGCTACACCTTC	CASSDFRTNYGYTF
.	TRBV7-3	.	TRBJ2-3	TGTGCCAGCAGCTTTAGGGACAGCACAGATACGCAGTATTTT	CASSFRDSTDTQYF
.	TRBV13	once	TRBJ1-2	TGTGCCAGCACCATAGCACGAGTGAACTATGGCTACACCTTC	CASTIARVNYGYTF
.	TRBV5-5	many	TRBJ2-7	TGTGCCAGCAGCTTGGACCCAGTCTACGAGCAGTACTTC	CASSLDPVYEQYF
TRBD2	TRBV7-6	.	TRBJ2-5	TGTGCCAGCAGTTATGGACTAGCGGGAGTAGGGGAGACCCAGTACTTC	CASSYGLAGVGETQYF
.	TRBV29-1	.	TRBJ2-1	TGCAGCGTTGGCCTCAGGCTAGTCGATGAGCAGTTCTTC	CSVGLRLVDEQFF
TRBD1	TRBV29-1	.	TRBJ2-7	TGCAGCGCTGCCCCCGGGACAGCGTACGAGCAGTACTTC	CSAAPGTAYEQYF
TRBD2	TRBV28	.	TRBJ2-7	TGTGCCAGCAGTACCGGCGGGAGTAAGGACGAGCAGTACTTC	CASSTGGSKDEQYF
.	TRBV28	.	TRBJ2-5	TGTGCCACGACCCCCGCATTAGCTTTAGAGACCCAGTACTTC	CATTPALALETQYF
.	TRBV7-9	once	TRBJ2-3	TGTGCCAGCAGCTTAGGGTTGTACCGCGACAGAGTGCGGGCAGATACGCAGTATTTT	CASSLGLYRDRVRADTQYF
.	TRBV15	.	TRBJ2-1	TGTGCCACCAGTGGGACTGGCCTCCACAATGAGCAGTTCTTC	CATSGTGLHNEQFF
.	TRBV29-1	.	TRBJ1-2	TGCAGCGTGGACGTGACAGTTGGCTACACCTTC	CSVDVTVGYTF
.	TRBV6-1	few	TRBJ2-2	TGTGCCAGCAGTGAGGGGGACACCGGGGAGCTGTTTTTT	CASSEGDTGELFF
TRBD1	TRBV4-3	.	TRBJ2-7	TGCGCCAGCAGCCAAGCCGGGACAGGCGATTACGAGCAGTACTTC	CASSQAGTGDYEQYF
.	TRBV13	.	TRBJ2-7	TGTGCCAGCAGCCCCCCAGTGAGGCGGGAGCAGTACTTC	CASSPPVRREQYF
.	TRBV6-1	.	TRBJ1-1	TGTGCCAGCAGCTCCGGGGGTGACACTGAAGCTTTCTTT	CASSSGGDTEAFF
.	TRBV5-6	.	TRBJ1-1	TGTGCCAGCAGCTTGGTTGGACAGACCCTTGAAGCTTTCTTT	CASSLVGQTLEAFF
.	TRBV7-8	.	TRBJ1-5	TGTGCCAGCAGCTCGGCCCAGGGGCCGTATCAGCCCCAGCATTTT	CASSSAQGPYQPQHF
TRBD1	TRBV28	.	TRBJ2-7	TGTGCCAGCAGTACGGGATCGGGACAGCTCAGCTCCTACGAGCAGTACTTC	CASSTGSGQLSSYEQYF
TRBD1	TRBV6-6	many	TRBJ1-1	TGTGCCAGCCGACAGGGGAGCGCTGAAGCTTTCTTT	CASRQGSAEAFF
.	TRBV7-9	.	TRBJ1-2	TGTGCCAGCAGCGGGGGTTGGGACTATGGCTACACCTTC	CASSGGWDYGYTF
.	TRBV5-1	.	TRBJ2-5	TGCGCCAGCAGCTACGACGGGAAGCAAGAGACCCAGTACTTC	CASSYDGKQETQYF
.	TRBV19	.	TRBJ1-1	TGTGCCAGTAGTCTGCTGGGGGCGGGTGAAGCTTTCTTT	CASSLLGAGEAFF
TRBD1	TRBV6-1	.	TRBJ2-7	TGTGCCAGCATGGGGGGCCGGGACAGGCCCTACGAGCAGTACTTC	CASMGGRDRPYEQYF
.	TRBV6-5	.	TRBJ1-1	TGTGCCAGCACCCCCCCGGGTAGGGTAAACACTGAAGCTTTCTTT	CASTPPGRVNTEAFF
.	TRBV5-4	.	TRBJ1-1	TGTGCCAGCAGCCCCGCTAGGACAATGAACACTGAAGCTTTCTTT	CASSPARTMNTEAFF
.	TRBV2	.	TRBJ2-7	TGTGCCAGCAACAAGGGACTTACCTACGAGCAGTACTTC	CASNKGLTYEQYF
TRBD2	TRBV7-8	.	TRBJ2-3	TGTGCCAGCAGCCTTACCGGGACTAGTCAGTATTTT	CASSLTGTSQYF
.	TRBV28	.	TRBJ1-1	TGTGCCAGCAGTTTACTAGGACCGAACACTGAAGCTTTCTTT	CASSLLGPNTEAFF
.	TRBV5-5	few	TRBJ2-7	TGTGCCAGCAGCCGGGACCGTAACTCCTACGAGCAGTACTTC	CASSRDRNSYEQYF
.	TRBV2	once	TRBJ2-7	TGTGCCAGTGTTCCGGACGTTGGAGTTTCAGCCTACGAGCAGTACTTC	CASVPDVGVSAYEQYF
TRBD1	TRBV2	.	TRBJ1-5	TGTGCCAGCAGTGAAGCGCTTGCGACAGGGAGGCGGCATTTT	CASSEALATGRRHF
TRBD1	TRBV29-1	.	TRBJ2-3	TGCAGCGCCCAGGGGGGCACAGATACGCAGTATTTT	CSAQGGTDTQYF
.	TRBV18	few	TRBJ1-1	TGTGCCAGCTCACCCGGGAAGAACACTGAAGCTTTCTTT	CASSPGKNTEAFF
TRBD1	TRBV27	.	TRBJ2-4	TGTGCCAGCAGTGTGACAGGGTTGGAGAACATTCAGTACTTC	CASSVTGLENIQYF
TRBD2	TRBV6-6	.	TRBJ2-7	TGTGCCAGCAGCTCAGCGGGAGAAGTCCACGAGCAGTACTTC	CASSSAGEVHEQYF
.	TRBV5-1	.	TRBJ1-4	TGCGCCAGCAGCTTGGCTCAGGATAATGAAAAACTGTTTTTT	CASSLAQDNEKLFF
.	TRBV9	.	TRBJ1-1	TGTGCCAGCAGCCGCGCAGTTAGACCGAACACTGAAGCTTTCTTT	CASSRAVRPNTEAFF
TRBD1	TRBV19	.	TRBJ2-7	TGTGCCAGTAGTATCCGGACAGGGGGAGACTACGAGCAGTACTTC	CASSIRTGGDYEQYF
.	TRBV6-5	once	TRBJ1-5	TGTGCCAGCAGTTGGAGGGCTAATCAGCCCAAGCATTTT	CASSWRANQPKHF
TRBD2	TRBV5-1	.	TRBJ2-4	TGCGCCAGCACTAGCGGGGGCATTCAGTACTTC	CASTSGGIQYF
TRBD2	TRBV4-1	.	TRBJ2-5	TGCGCCAGCAGCCAAGAGGGGACTAGCGGGAGTGGCGGCGAGACCCAGTACTTC	CASSQEGTSGSGGETQYF
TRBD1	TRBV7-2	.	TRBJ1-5	TGTGCCAGCAGCCACAGGGGAGGCAATCAGCCCCAGCATTTT	CASSHRGGNQPQHF
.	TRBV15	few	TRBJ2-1	TGTGCCACCAGCTCTCCCCTTCTGAGCTCCTACAATGAGCAGTTCTTC	CATSSPLLSSYNEQFF
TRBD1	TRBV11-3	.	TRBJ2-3	TGTGCCAGCAGCATAGGACAGGCCTCAGATACGCAGTATTTT	CASSIGQASDTQYF
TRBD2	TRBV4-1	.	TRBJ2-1	TGCGCCAGCAGCTTAGGACTAGCGGCCAGCTCCTACAATGAGCAGTTCTTC	CASSLGLAASSYNEQFF
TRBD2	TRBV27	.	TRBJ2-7	TGTGCCAGCAGGACTAGCGGGAGGTACGAGCAGTACTTC	CASRTSGRYEQYF
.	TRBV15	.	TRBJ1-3	TGTGCCACCAGCAGAGATACAGGGTCTGGAAACACCATATATTTT	CATSRDTGSGNTIYF
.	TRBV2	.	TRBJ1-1	TGTGCCAGCAATGGCAGGGAGGCCACTGAAGCTTTCTTT	CASNGREATEAFF
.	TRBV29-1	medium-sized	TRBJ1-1	TGCAGCGTTGCACAGGGCAGCGGCACTGAAGCTTTCTTT	CSVAQGSGTEAFF
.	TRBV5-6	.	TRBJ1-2	TGTGCCAGCAGCGCCGTCCTTAAGGATGGCTACACCTTC	CASSAVLKDGYTF